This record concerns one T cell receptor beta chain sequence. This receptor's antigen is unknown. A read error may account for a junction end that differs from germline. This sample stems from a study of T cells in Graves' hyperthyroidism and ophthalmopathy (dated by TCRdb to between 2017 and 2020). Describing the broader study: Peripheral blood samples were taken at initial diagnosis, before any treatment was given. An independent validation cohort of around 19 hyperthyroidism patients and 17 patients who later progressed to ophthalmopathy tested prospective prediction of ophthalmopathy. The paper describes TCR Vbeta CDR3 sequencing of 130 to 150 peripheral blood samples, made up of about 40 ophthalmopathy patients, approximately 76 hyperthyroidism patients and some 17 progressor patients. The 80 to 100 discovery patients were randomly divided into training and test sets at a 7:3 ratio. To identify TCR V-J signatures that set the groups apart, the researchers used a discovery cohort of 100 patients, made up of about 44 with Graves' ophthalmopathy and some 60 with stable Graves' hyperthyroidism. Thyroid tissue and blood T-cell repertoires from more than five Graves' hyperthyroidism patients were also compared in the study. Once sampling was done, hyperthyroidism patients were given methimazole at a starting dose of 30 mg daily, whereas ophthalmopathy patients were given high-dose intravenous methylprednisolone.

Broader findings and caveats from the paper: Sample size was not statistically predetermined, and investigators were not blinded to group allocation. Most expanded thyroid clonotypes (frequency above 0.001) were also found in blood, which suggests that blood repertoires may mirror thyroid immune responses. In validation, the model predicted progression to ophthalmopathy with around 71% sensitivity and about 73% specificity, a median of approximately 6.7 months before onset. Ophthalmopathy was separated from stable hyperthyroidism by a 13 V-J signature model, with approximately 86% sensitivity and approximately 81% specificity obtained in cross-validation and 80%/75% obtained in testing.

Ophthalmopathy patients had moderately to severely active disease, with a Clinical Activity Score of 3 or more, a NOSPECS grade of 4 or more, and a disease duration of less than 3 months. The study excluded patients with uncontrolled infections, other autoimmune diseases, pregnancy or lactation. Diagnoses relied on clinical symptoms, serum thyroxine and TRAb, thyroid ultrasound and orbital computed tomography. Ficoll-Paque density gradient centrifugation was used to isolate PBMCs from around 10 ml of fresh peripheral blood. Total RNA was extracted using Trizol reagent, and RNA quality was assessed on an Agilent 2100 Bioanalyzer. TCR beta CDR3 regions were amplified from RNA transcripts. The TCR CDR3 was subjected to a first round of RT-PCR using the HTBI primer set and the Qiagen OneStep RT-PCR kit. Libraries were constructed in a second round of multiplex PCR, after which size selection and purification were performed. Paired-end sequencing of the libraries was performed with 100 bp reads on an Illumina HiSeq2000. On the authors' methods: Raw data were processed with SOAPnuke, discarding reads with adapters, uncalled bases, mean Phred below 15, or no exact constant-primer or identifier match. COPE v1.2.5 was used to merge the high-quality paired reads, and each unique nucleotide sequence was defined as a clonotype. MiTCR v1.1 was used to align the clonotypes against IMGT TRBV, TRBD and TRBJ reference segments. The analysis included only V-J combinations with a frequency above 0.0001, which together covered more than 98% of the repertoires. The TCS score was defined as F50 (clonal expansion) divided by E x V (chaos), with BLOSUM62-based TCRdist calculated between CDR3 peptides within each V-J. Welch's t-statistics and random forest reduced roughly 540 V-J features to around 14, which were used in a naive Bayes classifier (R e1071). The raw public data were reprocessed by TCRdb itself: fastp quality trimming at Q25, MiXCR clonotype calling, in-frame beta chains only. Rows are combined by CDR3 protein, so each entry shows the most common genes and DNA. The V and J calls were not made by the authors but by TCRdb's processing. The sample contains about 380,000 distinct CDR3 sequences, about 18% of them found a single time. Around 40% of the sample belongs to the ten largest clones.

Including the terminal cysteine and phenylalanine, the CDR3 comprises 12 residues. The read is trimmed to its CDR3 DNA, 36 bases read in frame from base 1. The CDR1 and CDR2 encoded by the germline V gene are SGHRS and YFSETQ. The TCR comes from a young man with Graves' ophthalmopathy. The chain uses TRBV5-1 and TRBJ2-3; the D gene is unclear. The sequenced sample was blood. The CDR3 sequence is CASSYSRDTQYF. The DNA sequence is TGTGCCAGCAGTTACTCGAGAGATACGCAGTATTTT.